This TCR beta chain appears in the sequencing data of a study of blood T cell repertoires in COVID-19. Study-level background: Acute and convalescent COVID-19 samples came from the United States, Italy and Spain.

Some clones are missing from TCRdb's copy, which holds only in-frame ones; the method was immunoSEQ multiplex PCR. The repertoire holds 96,000 or so clones, with 90% as singletons. The CDR3 contains 13 residues. Trimming stripped 0 bases from V and 7 bases from J, with 11 bases between. Germline V lookup: CDR1 SGHKS, CDR2 YYEKEE (reference sequence). The sequence was obtained from a man in his 60s with acute or convalescent COVID-19. The material sequenced was peripheral blood. The chain is built from TRBV5-5 and TRBJ2-7; tentative D call: TRBD2 (5 bases). The CDR3 loop is CASSLGAGGEQYF. The CDR3 DNA reads TGTGCCAGCAGCTTGGGGGCAGGCGGGGAGCAGTACTTC.